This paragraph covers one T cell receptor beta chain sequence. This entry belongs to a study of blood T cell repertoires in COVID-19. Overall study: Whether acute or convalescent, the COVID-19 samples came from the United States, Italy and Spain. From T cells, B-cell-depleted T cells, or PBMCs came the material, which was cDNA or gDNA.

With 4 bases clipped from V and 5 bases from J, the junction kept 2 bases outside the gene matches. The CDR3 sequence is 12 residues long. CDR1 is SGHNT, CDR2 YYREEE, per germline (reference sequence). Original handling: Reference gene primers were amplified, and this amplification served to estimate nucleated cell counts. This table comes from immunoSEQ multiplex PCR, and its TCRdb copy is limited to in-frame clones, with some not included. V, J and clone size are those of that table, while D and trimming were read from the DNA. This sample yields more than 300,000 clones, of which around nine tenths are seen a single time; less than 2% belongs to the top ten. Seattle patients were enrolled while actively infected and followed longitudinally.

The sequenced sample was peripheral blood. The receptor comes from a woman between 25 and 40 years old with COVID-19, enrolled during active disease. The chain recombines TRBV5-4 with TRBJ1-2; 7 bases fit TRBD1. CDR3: CASSPGQYGYTF. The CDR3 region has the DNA TGTGCCAGCAGCCCGGGACAGTATGGCTACACCTTC.